Here is one TCR beta chain with its context. Its antigen is unidentified. Trimming took 5 bases from V and 4 from J; bases not matched to a gene: 13. This CDR3 is built from 19 residues. CDR1 and CDR2 from the germline V gene are LNHDA and SQIVND (reference sequence). The method was immunoSEQ multiplex PCR; TCRdb's version includes in-frame clones alone and lacks a portion of them. This table holds around 48,000 clones, around 77% found once. This entry comes from a study of T cells in localized non-small cell lung cancer. Study-level results: Sequencing involved a lone tumor region, leaving heterogeneity possible.

The sample here was peripheral blood, taken before any cancer treatment. The TCR was taken from a man aged 40 to 70 with stage I squamous cell lung carcinoma. The rearrangement links TRBV19 to TRBJ2-5, with TRBD2 matching over 16 bases. As DNA, the CDR3 is TGTGCCAGTAGTCTAAACCCGGGACTAGCGGGGGGGTCGCGAGAGACCCAGTACTTC. It yields the protein CASSLNPGLAGGSRETQYF.